The sequence of this T cell receptor (beta chain) was determined in a study of vaccination effects on CD4 cells after COVID-19. CDR1 MNHEY and CDR2 SVGEGT come from the germline V gene. This CDR3 comprises 17 residues. V was pared by 4 bases and J by 7 bases, with 13 bases of the junction left unmatched. Worth noting for this clone: Its target is unknown.

Peptide-pool stimulation followed by sequencing identified expanded antigen-specific CD4+ clonotypes in the ViraFEST assay. Following culture for under 12 days, CD4+ T cells were isolated. Two-dose BNT162b2 or mRNA-1273 vaccination was given to participants. The vaccine recipients had no prior SARS-CoV-2 infection, with negative nucleocapsid antibodies. Measured with immunoSEQ multiplex PCR; TCRdb has only the in-frame clones, and not every one. This table has about 81,000 clones, more than 60% appearing once. This sequence joins TRBV6-2 or TRBV6-3 and TRBJ2-1, with 10 positions matching TRBD2. This receptor was taken from a human donor who received a COVID-19 vaccine. Sequenced here: CD4+ T cells from PBMCs cultured with HCoV-OC43 spike peptides, sampled after COVID-19 vaccination. Subset of the sample: HCoV-OC43 spike overlapping peptide pool stimulation. In DNA, the CDR3 is TGTGCCAGCAGTTCCATCCTAGCGGGGGACATGGGGAATGAGCAGTTCTTC. It specifies CASSSILAGDMGNEQFF.